These T cell receptor beta chains were read from a single sample in a study of T cells in Graves' hyperthyroidism and ophthalmopathy. TCRdb independently ran MiXCR on the multiplex PCR reads; one entry per CDR3 protein. This sample has 700,000 or so distinct CDR3 sequences, with roughly 15% found just once. The sequencing input was blood. These receptors all come from a man between 18 and 35 years old with Graves' hyperthyroidism. CDR3s include the opening cysteine and the closing phenylalanine or tryptophan.

v_call	j_call	cdr3_aa
TRBV11-2	TRBJ1-2	CASSLTRRLTYGYTF
TRBV6-2/TRBV6-3	TRBJ2-2	CASRGLAGAVTGELFF
TRBV19	TRBJ1-2	CASRKQGANYGYTF
TRBV29-1	TRBJ2-1	CSVGYNEQFF
TRBV5-5	TRBJ1-2	CASSLEDRGSGYTF
TRBV20-1	TRBJ2-7	CSAPEIDYEQYF
TRBV27	TRBJ2-7	CASSFRLSYEQYF
TRBV3-1	TRBJ2-3	CASSQTGTGVLDTQYF
TRBV24-1	TRBJ2-5	CATSDPDGRDQETQYF
TRBV4-3	TRBJ1-2	CASSHGYREGDYGYTF
TRBV15	TRBJ1-1	CATSRDSTEAFF
TRBV7-9	TRBJ2-4	CASSLAWLAGERNIQYF
TRBV4-1	TRBJ2-3	CASSLQITGGAEDTQYF
TRBV3-1	TRBJ2-3	CASSQGGTGGLDTQYF
TRBV30	TRBJ1-5	CAWSSGAYNQPQHF
TRBV6-1	TRBJ1-1	CASSRTGGENTEAFF
TRBV10-3	TRBJ2-1	CAISESIGTGVNEQFF
TRBV20-1	TRBJ2-7	CSARGGTSYEQYF
TRBV30	TRBJ2-2	CAGDRTNTGELFF
TRBV2	TRBJ1-5	CASRDNNRRGNQPQHF
TRBV20-1	TRBJ2-5	CSARRTAREVETQYF
TRBV2	TRBJ2-7	CASKTEGLAGVYEQYF
TRBV7-2	TRBJ1-6	CASSPGGHNVGSPLHF
TRBV12-3/TRBV12-4	TRBJ2-1	CASSPRTGGYEQFF
TRBV7-9	TRBJ1-6	CASSLQVSSPLHF
TRBV11-2	TRBJ2-3	CASSLEPSDTQYF
TRBV29-1	TRBJ2-7	CSVEDPGYEQYF
TRBV7-3	TRBJ2-6	CASSRRPVDVLTF
TRBV18	TRBJ2-1	CASSPRGTSGGRSSYNEQFF
TRBV28	TRBJ2-2	CASSLLGLLGGRRTGELFF
TRBV29-1	TRBJ2-5	CSVEQAGLGLEQETQYF
TRBV7-2	TRBJ2-3	CASSFQGLAAITDTQYF
TRBV12-3/TRBV12-4	TRBJ2-7	CASSRDRVRHEQYF
TRBV7-9	TRBJ2-3	CASSSLGGDTQYF
TRBV28	TRBJ2-5	CASRRGGAKTQYF
TRBV7-3	TRBJ2-5	CASSRVGGQETQYF
TRBV20-1	TRBJ1-5	CSGQAGGNQPQHF
TRBV12-3/TRBV12-4	TRBJ2-3	CASSQTGMSDTQYF
TRBV4-1	TRBJ1-5	CASSQLGNQPQHF
TRBV12-3/TRBV12-4	TRBJ2-1	CASSLRLAGTNEQFF
TRBV10-3	TRBJ2-6	CAISEPGANVLTF
TRBV5-1	TRBJ2-2	CASKDLAGELFF
TRBV6-1	TRBJ2-2	CASIHPNTGELFF